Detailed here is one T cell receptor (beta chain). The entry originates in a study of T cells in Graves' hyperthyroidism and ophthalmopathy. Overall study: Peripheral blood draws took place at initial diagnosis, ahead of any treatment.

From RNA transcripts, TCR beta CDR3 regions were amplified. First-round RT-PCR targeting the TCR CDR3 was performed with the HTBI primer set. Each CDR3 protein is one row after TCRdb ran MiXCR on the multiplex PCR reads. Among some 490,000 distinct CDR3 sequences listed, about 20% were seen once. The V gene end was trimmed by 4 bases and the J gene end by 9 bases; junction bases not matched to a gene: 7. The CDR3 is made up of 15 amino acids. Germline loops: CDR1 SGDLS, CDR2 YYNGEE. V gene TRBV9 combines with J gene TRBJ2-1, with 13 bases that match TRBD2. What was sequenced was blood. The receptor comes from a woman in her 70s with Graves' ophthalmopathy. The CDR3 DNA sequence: TGTGCCAGCAGCATCACTAGCGGGAGGGTGACTGAGCAGTTCTTC. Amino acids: CASSITSGRVTEQFF.